These 10 T cell receptor beta chains were all obtained from the same sample, sequenced in a study of spatial heterogeneity in lung cancer. TCRdb re-analysed the 5' RACE reads in MiXCR, keeping a single row per CDR3 protein. Of approximately 40,000 distinct CDR3 sequences in the sample, roughly 4.9% were seen once. Time point described: sample taken at primary tumor resection. Material: PBMCs, obtained at surgery. All receptors derive from a female donor with early-stage non-small cell lung cancer.

The chain uses TRBV24-1 and TRBJ2-3; 7 nucleotides align to TRBD1. V lost 4 bases and J lost 6; bases outside the gene matches: 9. CDR3 length equals 15 residues. Germline lookup yields CDR1 KGHDR and CDR2 SFDVKD. The CDR3, as DNA: TGTGCCACCAGTGACCCGACAGGGACCGGGGATACGCAGTATTTT. Amino acid sequence: CATSDPTGTGDTQYF.

Sample share makes this clonotype medium-sized. This sequence joins TRBV6-5 and TRBJ2-1, with TRBD2 identical over 10 bases. Per germline, CDR1 MNHEY and CDR2 SVGAGI. This CDR3 is 14 amino acids long. J gave up 9 bases and V 6 bases, and 8 bases lay outside the gene matches. CDR3 DNA sequence: TGTGCCAGCAGGCCCAGTGTAGCGGGGGGTGAGCAGTTCTTC. Encoded protein: CASRPSVAGGEQFF.

This clonotype has at least ten counts. The V and J genes are TRBV11-2 and TRBJ2-1; a possible D gene is TRBD2 (6 bases). CDR1 is SGHAT and CDR2 is FQNNGV in the germline V gene. Between the trimmed V and J ends, which lost 5 bases and 4 bases, there was a span of 18 bases. The CDR3 is 16 amino acids. The CDR3 bases are TGTGCCAGCAGCCCCCTCGTAGGAGGGATGTACAATGAGCAGTTCTTC. It is translated as CASSPLVGGMYNEQFF. Full variable domain (remainder filled in from reference TRBV11-2 and TRBJ2-1): EAGVAQSPRYKIIEKRQSVAFWCNPISGHATLYWYQQILGQGPKLLIQFQNNGVVDDSQLPKDRFSAERLKGVDSTLKIQPAKLEDSAVYLCASSPLVGGMYNEQFFGPGTRLTVL.

This clonotype has a count of ten or more. This sequence joins TRBV6-1 and TRBJ2-5; D could derive from TRBD1 or TRBD2 (5 bases each). V was pared by 5 bases and J by 4 bases, with 17 bases between. There are 15 residues in the CDR3. CDR1 is MNHNS, CDR2 SASEGT, per germline. The CDR3 sequence: CASSLDWGTGETQYF. CDR3 in DNA: TGTGCCAGCAGTTTAGACTGGGGGACGGGAGAGACCCAGTACTTC.

This clonotype has more than one count but fewer than ten. The rearrangement joins TRBV6-2 or TRBV6-3 to TRBJ2-7; D remains unclear. This CDR3 has 12 amino acids. Germline CDR1 and CDR2: MNHEY and SVGEGT. V lost 6 bases and J lost 2, with 8 bases in between. The CDR3 spells CASSDRPYEQYF. The CDR3 nucleotides are TGTGCCAGCAGCGACCGGCCCTACGAGCAGTACTTC.

This clonotype was detected ten times or more. The chain joins TRBV21-1 to TRBJ1-5. TRBV21-1 is an annotated pseudogene. This CDR3 spans 17 amino acids. CDR3 coding DNA: TGTGCCAGCAGCGCTGAGGATTATTGCCCGAAAGGTCAGCCCCAGCATTTT. Protein sequence: CASSAEDYCPKGQPQHF.

This clonotype has a count of ten or more. The V and J genes are TRBV27 and TRBJ2-5, with 9 bases identical to TRBD1. V was pared by 5 bases and J by 5 bases, with 9 bases of the junction left unmatched. Germline V gives CDR1 MNHEY, CDR2 SMNVEV (reference sequence). The CDR3 runs 15 residues. The CDR3 sequence: CASSTNRGLVETQYF. The CDR3 DNA reads as TGTGCCAGCAGTACAAACAGGGGGCTAGTGGAGACCCAGTACTTC.

DNA of the CDR3: TGTGCCAGCAGCTTGGCCGCGAACACTGAAGCTTTCTTT. As protein: CASSLAANTEAFF. The chain has TRBV5-8 and TRBJ1-1; D call uncertain. Deletions cut 0 bases from V and 1 base from J, with 4 bases between. CDR3 size: 13 residues. Germline CDR1 is SGHTS and CDR2 is YDEGEE.

This clonotype was seen repeatedly, ten times or more. In nucleotides, the CDR3 is TGTGCCAGCACTTTAGGGGAGACCCAGTACTTC. Residues: CASTLGETQYF. The rearrangement links TRBV6-6 to TRBJ2-5; D unclear. The CDR3 extends over 11 amino acids. From germline, CDR1 is MNHNY and CDR2 SVGAGI (reference sequence). The V end lost 7 bases, the J end lost 5 bases, and 8 bases lay between the germline ends.

Points on this clonotype: Since a much larger clone is just one base distant, this may be a read error. This sequence joins TRBV7-6 and TRBJ2-7; TRBD1 matches at 9 bases. The CDR3 contains 17 residues. The trim removed 1 base at V and 2 bases at J, leaving 9 bases unmatched. In germline, CDR1 is SGHVS, CDR2 FNYEAQ. CDR3 in amino acids: CASSLGGTGTATYEQYF. For the CDR3, the DNA is TGTGCCAGCAGCTTAGGGGGGACAGGGACCGCGACCTACGAGCAGTACTTC.